This TCR beta chain was profiled in a study of control samples from healthy donors and cancer patients. A single count supports this clone. V gave up 6 bases and J gave up 0 bases, with 14 bases separating them. The CDR3 totals 15 residues. Looked up from germline, CDR1 is MNHEY and CDR2 is SVGAGI. Data came from immunoSEQ multiplex PCR; TCRdb stores just in-frame clones and leaves some out. The sample records approximately 160,000 clones, approximately 94% being singletons. The specimen sequenced was blood. The TCR comes from a woman between 18 and 29 years old in good health. The chain carries TRBV6-5 and TRBJ2-5; D is undetermined. The DNA for the CDR3 is TGTGCCAGCAGCCCCAATCGGATCTACCAAGAGACCCAGTACTTC. Translated: CASSPNRIYQETQYF.